These 30 T cell receptor beta chains were sequenced from one sample in a study of vaccination effects on CD4 cells after COVID-19. After expansion with viral peptide pools in the ViraFEST assay, antigen-specific CD4+ T cells were sequenced. Cells that had been cultured for 9 to 10 days were the source of isolated CD4+ T cells. It was two doses of either the BNT162b2 or mRNA-1273 vaccine that participants received. What these receptors recognize is not known. Repertoires were generated with immunoSEQ multiplex PCR, while TCRdb's copy carries only in-frame clones and drops some. The table records about 50,000 clones, 65% to 75% of them present only once. The sequencing used CD4+ T cells from PBMCs cultured with HCoV-OC43 spike peptides, collected after COVID-19 vaccination. The subset here: HCoV-OC43 spike overlapping peptide pool stimulation. The receptor source for this set is a human donor who received a COVID-19 vaccine.

The rearrangement links TRBV7-2 to TRBJ1-5; D is perhaps TRBD1 (5 bases). This CDR3 comprises 13 residues. Germline CDR1 is SGHTA and CDR2 is FQGNSA. Trimming shortened V by 3 bases and J by 5 bases, and 8 bases separated the two germline ends. CDR3 in DNA: TGTGCCAGCAGCTTGACAGCCGATCAGCCCCAGCATTTT. Amino acids: CASSLTADQPQHF.

V is TRBV6-4 and J is TRBJ2-1; D is perhaps TRBD1 (6 bases). Germline V lookup: CDR1 MRHNA, CDR2 SNTAGT. Trimming left V 2 bases short and J 5 bases short, with 7 bases between. This CDR3 has 13 amino acids. CDR3 loop: CASSDGDNNEQFF. CDR3 bases: TGTGCCAGCAGTGACGGGGACAACAATGAGCAGTTCTTC.

V and J are TRBV6-5 and TRBJ2-1, with 9 bases matching TRBD2. This CDR3 has 15 amino acids. Trimming took 3 bases from V and 6 from J; bases not matched to a gene: 6. Germline CDR1 is MNHEY and CDR2 is SVGAGI. CDR3 nucleotide sequence: TGTGCCAGCAGTTATTCTAGCGGGGTTCGCAATGAGCAGTTCTTC. Translating it yields CASSYSSGVRNEQFF.

The J gene is TRBJ1-5, the V gene TRBV19, with 10 bases aligning to TRBD1. The germline V gene has CDR1 LNHDA and CDR2 SQIVND (reference sequence). Trimming removed 2 bases from V and 6 bases from J; junction bases left unmatched: 7. The CDR3 loop spans 16 amino acids. The CDR3 region has the DNA TGTGCCAGTAGTATACGGACAGGGGGGTCGGCTCAGCCCCAGCATTTT. Residues: CASSIRTGGSAQPQHF.

This clone is a singleton in its sample. V and J are TRBV6-5 and TRBJ2-1, with unresolved D. The CDR3 contains 13 residues. The germline gives CDR1 MNHEY, CDR2 SVGAGI. Trimming stripped 6 bases from V and 0 bases from J, with 6 bases between. The CDR3: CASRKSSYNEQFF. CDR3 bases: TGTGCCAGCAGGAAGAGCTCCTACAATGAGCAGTTCTTC.

V is TRBV6-4 and J is TRBJ1-4; 7 bases are a match to TRBD1. Trimming removed 3 bases from V and 10 bases from J; junction bases left unmatched: 8. Germline V gene lookup returns CDR1 MRHNA and CDR2 SNTAGT. The CDR3 runs to 14 residues. The CDR3 DNA reads as TGTGCCAGCAGTGAAGGAGGGGGCGCGGGAAAACTGTTTTTT. This translates into CASSEGGGAGKLFF.

The chain is built from TRBV5-1 and TRBJ2-1; maybe TRBD2 (6 bases). Germline V gene lookup returns CDR1 SGHRS and CDR2 YFSETQ. This CDR3 region has 15 residues. V lost 2 bases, J lost 7 bases, and 16 bases lay in between. DNA for the CDR3: TGCGCCAGCAGCTTTGGCGGGACCTCTGGGAATGAGCAGTTCTTC. Amino acids: CASSFGGTSGNEQFF. The full variable domain, with the rest looked up from reference TRBV5-1 and TRBJ2-1, is KAGVTQTPRYLIKTRGQQVTLSCSPISGHRSVSWYQQTPGQGLQFLFEYFSETQRNKGNFPGRFSGRQFSNSRSEMNVSTLELGDSALYLCASSFGGTSGNEQFFGPGTRLTVL.

The V gene is TRBV5-1, the J gene TRBJ2-5; D might be TRBD2 (5 bases). The V gene lost 0 bases and the J gene lost 3 bases, with 15 bases spanning the gap. Germline values: CDR1 SGHRS, CDR2 YFSETQ. The CDR3 totals 16 residues. CDR3: CASSLAPFGVEETQYF. In DNA, the CDR3 is TGCGCCAGCAGCTTGGCCCCCTTCGGGGTGGAAGAGACCCAGTACTTC. The full variable domain, completed using reference TRBV5-1 and TRBJ2-5, is KAGVTQTPRYLIKTRGQQVTLSCSPISGHRSVSWYQQTPGQGLQFLFEYFSETQRNKGNFPGRFSGRQFSNSRSEMNVSTLELGDSALYLCASSLAPFGVEETQYFGPGTRLLVL.

V gene TRBV10-3 combines with J gene TRBJ2-5; TRBD1 is a possible D gene (6 bases). This CDR3 spans 16 amino acids. Germline CDR1 reads ENHRY; CDR2 reads SYGVKD. V lost 8 bases, J lost 8 bases, and 27 bases lay in between. CDR3 residues: CAIHGQQGNMVNTQYF. Here the CDR3 DNA reads TGTGCCATCCACGGTCAACAGGGCAATATGGTTAATACCCAGTACTTC.

V is TRBV10-3 and J is TRBJ1-5; D perhaps matches TRBD1 (6 bases). This CDR3 spans 13 amino acids. V was clipped by 4 bases and J by 4 bases, with 8 bases between them. The germline V gene has CDR1 ENHRY and CDR2 SYGVKD. The CDR3 here is CAISAGVNQPQHF. The CDR3 DNA is TGTGCCATCAGTGCAGGGGTGAATCAGCCCCAGCATTTT.

The genes are TRBV3-1 (or the pseudogene TRBV3-2) and TRBJ1-2, with D maybe TRBD1 (5 bases). Trimming stripped 2 bases from V and 7 bases from J, with 17 bases between. From germline, CDR1 is LGHDT and CDR2 YNNKEL (reference sequence). The CDR3 has 15 amino acids. CDR3 residues: CASSQQGRVESGYTF. The CDR3 DNA reads as TGTGCCAGCAGCCAACAGGGTCGAGTGGAGAGTGGCTACACCTTC.

This chain connects TRBV25-1 to TRBJ2-7; 9 bases are shared with TRBD1. J gave up 6 bases and V 3 bases, and 6 bases lay outside the gene matches. The CDR3 consists of 14 residues. Looked up from germline, CDR1 is MGHDK and CDR2 is SYGVNS. Written as DNA, the CDR3 is TGTGCCAGCAGTGACAGGACAGGGGACGGCGAGCAGTACTTC. The encoded protein is CASSDRTGDGEQYF.

This rearrangement joins TRBV18 to TRBJ1-5; the D is unclear. The CDR3 runs 16 residues. V lost 2 bases and J lost 2, with 13 bases in between. Germline CDR1 is KGHSH and CDR2 is LQKENI. This chain's CDR3 is CASSPAWGRGNQPQHF. DNA of the CDR3: TGTGCCAGCTCACCAGCTTGGGGTAGGGGCAATCAGCCCCAGCATTTT.

The CDR3 protein is CASSLDTEYEQYF. The CDR3 DNA is TGTGCCAGCAGTTTGGACACTGAATACGAGCAGTACTTC. The chain couples TRBV6-2 or TRBV6-3 to TRBJ2-7, with a possible D match to TRBD1 (5 bases). CDR1 MNHEY and CDR2 SVGEGT come from the germline V gene. The CDR3 has 13 residues. V shed 4 bases and J shed 4 bases, with 11 bases lying between them.

V and J are TRBV5-4 and TRBJ1-1; D perhaps matches TRBD1 (6 bases). The CDR3 runs 16 residues. Germline V lookup: CDR1 SGHNT, CDR2 YYREEE (reference sequence). Trimming left V 0 bases short and J 2 bases short, with 14 bases between. The CDR3 sequence is CASSLAQGSKNTEAFF. In DNA form, the CDR3 reads TGTGCCAGCAGCTTGGCTCAGGGGTCCAAAAACACTGAAGCTTTCTTT.

The chain uses TRBV5-1 and TRBJ2-5, with TRBD2 matching over 7 bases. The V gene's germline CDR1 is SGHRS and CDR2 YFSETQ. V was clipped by 0 bases and J by 1 base; unmatched bases: 3. The CDR3 loop spans 15 amino acids. CDR3 sequence reads: CASSLEGLPQETQYF. CDR3 coding DNA: TGCGCCAGCAGCTTGGAGGGACTACCCCAAGAGACCCAGTACTTC. Looking up the rest from reference TRBV5-1 and TRBJ2-5 gives the full variable domain: KAGVTQTPRYLIKTRGQQVTLSCSPISGHRSVSWYQQTPGQGLQFLFEYFSETQRNKGNFPGRFSGRQFSNSRSEMNVSTLELGDSALYLCASSLEGLPQETQYFGPGTRLLVL.

The V and J genes are TRBV6-4 and TRBJ2-1; 9 positions match TRBD1. Trimming cost V 5 bases and J 4 bases; bases outside gene matches: 6. The germline CDR1 and CDR2 sequences are MRHNA and SNTAGT. The length of the CDR3 is 15 residues. The CDR3 here is CASSQQGAGYNEQFF. In DNA form, the CDR3 reads TGTGCCAGCAGTCAACAGGGGGCTGGATACAATGAGCAGTTCTTC.

This clone was recorded only once. This chain links TRBV3-1 (or the pseudogene TRBV3-2) with TRBJ2-3, with 12 bases identical to TRBD1. J was trimmed by 6 bases and V by 2 bases; bases with no gene match: 6. The CDR3 runs to 16 residues. Germline V lookup: CDR1 LGHDT, CDR2 YNNKEL (reference sequence). The CDR3 spells CASSQMGQGASDTQYF. In nucleotides, the CDR3 is TGTGCCAGCAGCCAAATGGGACAGGGGGCGTCGGATACGCAGTATTTT.

This clone was seen more than once but under ten times. V usage is TRBV6-1 and J usage is TRBJ2-3, with 10 nucleotides matching TRBD1. Germline V lookup: CDR1 MNHNS, CDR2 SASEGT. V was pared by 6 bases and J by 1 base, with 7 bases of the junction left unmatched. The CDR3 length is 16 residues. In DNA form, the CDR3 reads TGTGCCAGCAGAGAAACCGGGACAGGGGGCACAGATACGCAGTATTTT. This sequence encodes CASRETGTGGTDTQYF.

This clone was found a few times. The CDR3 protein is CASSFGGRAGEQYF. Here the CDR3 DNA reads TGTGCCAGCAGCTTTGGCGGGAGGGCCGGCGAGCAGTACTTC. This chain links TRBV5-4 with TRBJ2-7; 9 nucleotides match TRBD2. V gave up 2 bases and J gave up 6 bases; unmatched junction bases: 6. The V gene's germline CDR1 is SGHNT and CDR2 YYREEE (reference sequence). The CDR3 runs to 14 residues.

V gene TRBV30 combines with J gene TRBJ1-2, with a tentative D call TRBD1 (6 bases). V lost 4 bases and J 8 bases, leaving 11 bases between the germline ends. Germline assignment: CDR1 GTSNPN and CDR2 SVGIG (reference sequence). The CDR3 spans 11 residues. CDR3 nucleotide sequence: TGTGCCTGGAACAGGGTTGGGGGCTACACCTTC. Encoded protein: CAWNRVGGYTF.

In DNA, the CDR3 is TGTGCCAGCAGCTTAGGCCAGGGGAGGGGGGAGCAGTACTTC. This sequence encodes CASSLGQGRGEQYF. The chain employs TRBV11-2 and TRBJ2-7; TRBD2 is a possible D gene (7 bases). The germline V gene encodes CDR1 SGHAT and CDR2 FQNNGV. V was pared by 1 base and J by 7 bases, with 14 bases between. The CDR3 extends over 14 amino acids.

The chain employs TRBV9 and TRBJ2-1; TRBD2 is a possible D gene (6 bases). Germline V gene sequence: CDR1 SGDLS, CDR2 YYNGEE. V lost 4 bases and J lost 0, with 14 bases in between. CDR3 length equals 16 residues. CDR3 protein: CASSPSSDPSYNEQFF. CDR3 nucleotide sequence: TGTGCCAGCAGCCCATCTAGCGACCCCTCCTACAATGAGCAGTTCTTC.

The chain combines TRBV5-1 with TRBJ1-4, with TRBD1 matching 10 bases. This CDR3 has 13 residues. CDR1 SGHRS and CDR2 YFSETQ come from the germline V gene. V dropped 4 bases and J dropped 8; count of bases not matched to a gene: 2. The CDR3 loop is CASSRDRGEKLFF. The CDR3 coding sequence is TGCGCCAGCAGCAGGGACAGGGGCGAAAAACTGTTTTTT.

V and J are TRBV5-4 and TRBJ2-5; TRBD2 might be the D (6 bases). V was trimmed by 4 bases and J by 2 bases, leaving 12 bases between them. The length of the CDR3 is 14 residues. Germline lookup yields CDR1 SGHNT and CDR2 YYREEE (reference sequence). For the CDR3, the DNA is TGTGCCAGCAGCGACGGGACTTCTCAAGAGACCCAGTACTTC. It encodes CASSDGTSQETQYF.

This sequence joins TRBV4-1 and TRBJ2-3, with D possibly being TRBD2 (6 bases). CDR3 length: 17 residues. Trimming left V 0 bases short and J 3 bases short, with 16 bases between. Germline CDR1 reads MGHRA; CDR2 reads YSYEKL. CDR3 sequence (DNA): TGCGCCAGCAGCCAAGATTGGAACGGGGGAGGAACAGATACGCAGTATTTT. Translating it yields CASSQDWNGGGTDTQYF.

This chain connects TRBV6-2 or TRBV6-3 to TRBJ1-1, with 8 nucleotides matching TRBD1. Looked up from germline, CDR1 is MNHEY and CDR2 is SVGEGT. The V gene end was trimmed by 5 bases and the J gene end by 5 bases; junction bases not matched to a gene: 7. There are 14 residues in the CDR3. DNA for the CDR3: TGTGCCAGCAGTCTACAGGGGGTTCGGACTGAAGCTTTCTTT. This translates into CASSLQGVRTEAFF.

This clone was seen once. The rearrangement joins TRBV9 to TRBJ1-4; no firm D call. The CDR3 loop spans 16 amino acids. Germline V gene sequence: CDR1 SGDLS, CDR2 YYNGEE. V lost 2 bases, J lost 6 bases, and 17 bases lay in between. The CDR3 reads CASSVGPTVFYEKLFF. The CDR3 nucleotides read TGTGCCAGCAGCGTGGGTCCAACAGTCTTTTATGAAAAACTGTTTTTT.

The rearrangement links TRBV5-1 to TRBJ1-4; D possibly corresponds to TRBD1 (5 bases). Germline CDR1 and CDR2: SGHRS and YFSETQ. Trimming pared 0 bases from V and 8 bases from J, leaving 8 bases between. The CDR3 contains 13 residues. CDR3 in DNA: TGCGCCAGCAGCTTGGTCGGGGGGGAAAAACTGTTTTTT. It is translated as CASSLVGGEKLFF.

The genes are TRBV5-4 and TRBJ1-3; perhaps TRBD1 as D (5 bases). This CDR3 has 15 residues. The germline gives CDR1 SGHNT, CDR2 YYREEE (reference sequence). V shed 2 bases and J shed 0 bases, with 9 bases lying between them. The CDR3 here is CASSFGAVSGNTIYF. CDR3 bases: TGTGCCAGCAGCTTTGGGGCTGTCTCTGGAAACACCATATATTTT.